The clone carrying this T cell receptor beta chain was picked up a small number of times. Antigen specificity is unknown. This may be a read error: a much more frequent sequence differs by one nucleotide. The data were taken from a study of tumor-infiltrating lymphocytes in primary liver carcinoma. General study results and limits: Blood's top-250-clone fraction was significantly lower than that of tumors (p = 0.039).

Making TCR beta cDNA involved 400 to 600 ng total RNA and a constant-region primer. Libraries for TCR beta were built through three nested multiplex PCR rounds, which together made up a slightly modified ARM-PCR procedure. PCR rounds one and two used TRBV1-TRBV30 forward primers with a C-beta reverse primer for 9 to 10 cycles each. TCRdb re-derived calls from the multiplex PCR reads in MiXCR, one entry per CDR3 protein. The table records around 120,000 distinct CDR3 sequences, approximately 68% of them present only once. This CDR3 spans 13 amino acids. The germline V gene encodes CDR1 MNHEY and CDR2 SVGEGT. Co-extracted RNA and DNA came from around 20-30 mg of unsorted bulk tissue. Patients underwent surgical resection for primary liver carcinoma.

Sequenced input: tumor-adjacent normal liver tissue. The clonotype was recovered from a woman in her sixties or seventies with primary liver carcinoma and hepatitis B virus infection. J is TRBJ2-2 and V is TRBV6-2 or TRBV6-3; TRBD2 agrees at 7 bases. CDR3 region: CAGRLADTGELFF. Written as DNA, the CDR3 is TGTGCCGGCAGGCTAGCGGACACCGGGGAGCTGTTTTTT.